This paragraph covers one T cell receptor (beta chain) sequence. The data belong to a study of blood T cell repertoires in COVID-19. Per the study methods: Nucleated cell counts were estimated from reference gene primer amplification. Assay: immunoSEQ multiplex PCR; the TCRdb copy retains only in-frame clones and omits some. V and J calls and clone size follow that table, whereas D and trimming were derived from the DNA. The table has some 380,000 clones, around 90% seen once. Germline CDR1 reads SNHLY; CDR2 reads FYNNEI. CDR3 length equals 14 residues. Losses at the gene ends were 2 bases for V and 5 bases for J; bases not matched to a gene: 4.

The V and J genes are TRBV2 and TRBJ2-5, with 8 bases matching TRBD2. The clonotype was recovered from a middle-aged woman with acute COVID-19. Sequences were obtained from PBMCs or T cells enriched from blood (not recorded which). The CDR3 loop is CASSEQPGGETQYF. In DNA form, the CDR3 reads TGTGCCAGCAGTGAACAACCGGGAGGGGAGACCCAGTACTTC.